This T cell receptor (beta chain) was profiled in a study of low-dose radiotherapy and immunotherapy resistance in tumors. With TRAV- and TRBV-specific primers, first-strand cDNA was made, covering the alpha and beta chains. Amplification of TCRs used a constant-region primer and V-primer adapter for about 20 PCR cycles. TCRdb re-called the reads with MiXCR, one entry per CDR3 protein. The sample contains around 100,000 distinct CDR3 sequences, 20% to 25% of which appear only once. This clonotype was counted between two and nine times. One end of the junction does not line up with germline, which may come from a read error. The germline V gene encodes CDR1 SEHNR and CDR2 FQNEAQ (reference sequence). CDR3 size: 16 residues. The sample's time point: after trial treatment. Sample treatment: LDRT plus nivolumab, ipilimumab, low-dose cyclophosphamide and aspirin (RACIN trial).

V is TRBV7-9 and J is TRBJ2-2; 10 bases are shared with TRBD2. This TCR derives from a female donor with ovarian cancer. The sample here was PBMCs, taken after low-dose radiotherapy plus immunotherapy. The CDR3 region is CASVSGAGGPPGERFF. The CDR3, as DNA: TGTGCCAGCGTATCCGGAGCGGGGGGGCCCCCCGGGGAGCGGTTTTTT.